This T cell receptor (beta chain) was obtained from a study of blood T cell repertoires in COVID-19. Study in general: PBMCs, B-cell-depleted T cells, or T cells were the source of the cDNA or gDNA that made up the material.

As handled by the study authors: By means of reference gene primer amplification, nucleated cell counts were estimated. Sequencing was performed with immunoSEQ multiplex PCR; in TCRdb, only in-frame clones are kept and a portion is missing. Clone size and V and J calls were adopted from that table, with D and trimming inferred from the DNA. Of about 210,000 clones in the sample, roughly 85% are singletons; the top ten hold approximately 2.4%. Trimming stripped 5 bases from V and 8 bases from J, with 12 bases between. The germline V gene has CDR1 GTSNPN and CDR2 SVGIG (reference sequence). This CDR3 spans 11 amino acids. Seattle-derived patients entered the study during active infection and were followed longitudinally.

V is TRBV30 and J is TRBJ1-2, with a weak D call TRBD1 (6 bases). Sequencing was done on a sample of peripheral blood. This clonotype originated in a woman in her seventies with COVID-19, enrolled during active disease. The CDR3 DNA reads TGTGCCTGGCAGGACAGACGGGGCTACACCTTC. Protein product: CAWQDRRGYTF.